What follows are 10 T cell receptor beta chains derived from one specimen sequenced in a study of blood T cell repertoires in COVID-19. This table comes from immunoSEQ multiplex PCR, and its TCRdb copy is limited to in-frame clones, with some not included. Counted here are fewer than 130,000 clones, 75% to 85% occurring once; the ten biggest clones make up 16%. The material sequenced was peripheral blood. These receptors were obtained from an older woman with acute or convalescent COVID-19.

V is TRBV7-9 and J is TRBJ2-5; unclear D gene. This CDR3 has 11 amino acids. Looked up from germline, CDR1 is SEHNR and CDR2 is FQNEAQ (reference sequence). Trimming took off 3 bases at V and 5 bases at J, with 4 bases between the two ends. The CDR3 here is CASSFAETQYF. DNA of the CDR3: TGTGCCAGCAGCTTCGCGGAGACCCAGTACTTC.

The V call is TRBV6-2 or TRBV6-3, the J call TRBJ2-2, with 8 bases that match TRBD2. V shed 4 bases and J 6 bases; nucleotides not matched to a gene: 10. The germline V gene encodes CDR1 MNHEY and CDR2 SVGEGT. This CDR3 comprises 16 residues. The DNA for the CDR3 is TGTGCCAGCAGTTGGGCGGGGGGCCTGGTATCCGGGGAGCTGTTTTTT. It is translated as CASSWAGGLVSGELFF.

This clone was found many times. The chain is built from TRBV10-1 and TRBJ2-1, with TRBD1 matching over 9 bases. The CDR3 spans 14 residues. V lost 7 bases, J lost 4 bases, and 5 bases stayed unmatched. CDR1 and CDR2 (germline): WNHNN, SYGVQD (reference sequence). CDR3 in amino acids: CASTGQGSYNEQFF. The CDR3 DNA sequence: TGCGCCAGCACCGGACAGGGGTCATACAATGAGCAGTTCTTC.

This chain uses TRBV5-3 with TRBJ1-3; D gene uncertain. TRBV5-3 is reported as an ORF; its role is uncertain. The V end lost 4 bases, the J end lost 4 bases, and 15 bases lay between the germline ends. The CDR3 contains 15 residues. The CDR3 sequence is CARSPPGSGGNTIYF. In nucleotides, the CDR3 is TGTGCCAGAAGCCCCCCGGGGTCCGGAGGAAACACCATATATTTT.

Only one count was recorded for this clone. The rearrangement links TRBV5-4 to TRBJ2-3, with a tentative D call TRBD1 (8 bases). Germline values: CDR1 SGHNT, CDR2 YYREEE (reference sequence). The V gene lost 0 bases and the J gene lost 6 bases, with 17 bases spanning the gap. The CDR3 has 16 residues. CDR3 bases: TGTGCCAGCAGCTTGGAAGGCTCACAGGGGGGGGATACGCAGTATTTT. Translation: CASSLEGSQGGDTQYF.

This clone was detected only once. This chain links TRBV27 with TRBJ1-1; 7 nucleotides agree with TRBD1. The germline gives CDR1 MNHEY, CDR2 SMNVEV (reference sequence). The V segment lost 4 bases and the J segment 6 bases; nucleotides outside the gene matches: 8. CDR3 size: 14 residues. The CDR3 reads CASSSLGTVAEAFF. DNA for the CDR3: TGTGCCAGCAGTTCCCTCGGGACAGTCGCTGAAGCTTTCTTT.

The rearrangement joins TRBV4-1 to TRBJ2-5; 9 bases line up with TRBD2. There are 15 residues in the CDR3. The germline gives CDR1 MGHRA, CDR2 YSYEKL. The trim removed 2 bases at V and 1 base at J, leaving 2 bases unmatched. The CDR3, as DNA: TGCGCCAGCAGCCAACTAGCGGGGCCCCAAGAGACCCAGTACTTC. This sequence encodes CASSQLAGPQETQYF.

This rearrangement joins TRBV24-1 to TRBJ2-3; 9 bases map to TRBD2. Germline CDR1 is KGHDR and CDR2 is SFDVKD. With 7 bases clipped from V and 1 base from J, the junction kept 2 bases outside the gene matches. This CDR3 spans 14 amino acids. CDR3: CATRAGGGTDTQYF. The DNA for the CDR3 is TGTGCCACCAGAGCGGGGGGAGGCACAGATACGCAGTATTTT.

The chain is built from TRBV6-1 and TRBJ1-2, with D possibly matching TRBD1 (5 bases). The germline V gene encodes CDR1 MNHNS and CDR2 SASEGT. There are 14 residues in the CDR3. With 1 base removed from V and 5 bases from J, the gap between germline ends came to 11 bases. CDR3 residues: CASSEVQGGYGYTF. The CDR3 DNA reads TGTGCCAGCAGTGAAGTCCAGGGTGGATATGGCTACACCTTC.

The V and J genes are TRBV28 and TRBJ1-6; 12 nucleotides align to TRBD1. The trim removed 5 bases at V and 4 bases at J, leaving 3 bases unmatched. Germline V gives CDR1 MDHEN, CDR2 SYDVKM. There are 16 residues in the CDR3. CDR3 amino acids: CASSPGQGAYNSPLHF. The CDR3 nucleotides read TGTGCCAGCAGTCCGGGACAGGGGGCATATAATTCACCCCTCCACTTT.